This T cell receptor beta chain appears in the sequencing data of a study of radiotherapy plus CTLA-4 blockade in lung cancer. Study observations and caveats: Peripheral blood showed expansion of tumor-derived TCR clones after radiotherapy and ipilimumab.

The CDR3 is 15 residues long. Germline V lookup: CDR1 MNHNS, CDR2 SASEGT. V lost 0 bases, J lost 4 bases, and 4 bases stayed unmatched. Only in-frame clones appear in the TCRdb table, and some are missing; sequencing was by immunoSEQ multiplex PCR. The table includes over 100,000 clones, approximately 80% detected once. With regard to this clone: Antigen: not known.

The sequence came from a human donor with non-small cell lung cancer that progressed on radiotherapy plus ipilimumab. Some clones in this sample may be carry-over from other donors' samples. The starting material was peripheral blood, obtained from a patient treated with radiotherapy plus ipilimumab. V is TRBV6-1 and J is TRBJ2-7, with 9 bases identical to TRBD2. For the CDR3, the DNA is TGTGCCAGCAGTGAAGCGTTGAGCGGGGGGTACGAGCAGTACTTC. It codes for CASSEALSGGYEQYF.